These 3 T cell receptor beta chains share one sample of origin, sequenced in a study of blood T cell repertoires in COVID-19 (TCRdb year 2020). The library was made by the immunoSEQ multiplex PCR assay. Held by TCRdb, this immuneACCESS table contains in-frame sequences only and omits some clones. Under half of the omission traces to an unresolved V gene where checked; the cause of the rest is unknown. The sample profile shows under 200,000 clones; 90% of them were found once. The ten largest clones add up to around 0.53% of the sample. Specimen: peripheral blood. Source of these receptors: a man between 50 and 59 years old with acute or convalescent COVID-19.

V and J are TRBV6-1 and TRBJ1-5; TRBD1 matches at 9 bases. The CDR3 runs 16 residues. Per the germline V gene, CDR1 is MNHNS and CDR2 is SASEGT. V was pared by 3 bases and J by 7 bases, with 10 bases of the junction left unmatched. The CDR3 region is CASSESRDRVGQPQHF. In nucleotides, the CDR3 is TGTGCCAGCAGTGAGTCCCGGGACAGGGTGGGACAGCCCCAGCATTTT.

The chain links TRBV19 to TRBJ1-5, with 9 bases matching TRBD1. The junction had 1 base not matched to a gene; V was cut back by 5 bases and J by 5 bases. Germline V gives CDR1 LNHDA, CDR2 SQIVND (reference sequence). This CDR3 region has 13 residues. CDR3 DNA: TGTGCCAGTAGTTGGACAGGGGATCAGCCCCAGCATTTT. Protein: CASSWTGDQPQHF.

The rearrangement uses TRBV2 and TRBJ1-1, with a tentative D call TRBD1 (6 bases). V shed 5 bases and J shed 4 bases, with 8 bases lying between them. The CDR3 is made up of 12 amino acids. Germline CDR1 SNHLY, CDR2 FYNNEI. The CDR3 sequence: CASSRGATEAFF. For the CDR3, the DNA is TGTGCCAGCAGTCGGGGGGCCACTGAAGCTTTCTTT.